Following are 15 T cell receptor beta chains from one sample sequenced in a study of T-cell memory formation after mild COVID-19. TCRdb re-analysed the 5' RACE reads in MiXCR, keeping a single row per CDR3 protein. The sample carries around 440,000 distinct CDR3 sequences, 15% to 20% recorded once. Source material: PBMCs or a T cell subset sorted from them (not recorded which). The receptors were gathered from an adult woman who had mild COVID-19 (a few samples of this study predate the infection). Cell type and time point are not known.

CDR3 amino acids: CASSMRLGGVEAFF. The CDR3 nucleotides read TGTGCCAGTAGTATGAGGCTGGGGGGGGTTGAAGCTTTCTTT. The chain links TRBV19 to TRBJ1-1; a weak D match, TRBD1 (5 bases). This CDR3 has 14 residues. CDR1 and CDR2 (germline): LNHDA, SQIVND (reference sequence). V was trimmed by 3 bases and J by 7 bases, leaving 15 bases between them.

The rearrangement joins TRBV5-1 to TRBJ2-4; a possible D gene is TRBD1 (6 bases). V shed 3 bases and J shed 4 bases, with 14 bases lying between them. This CDR3 has 15 residues. Germline V gene lookup returns CDR1 SGHRS and CDR2 YFSETQ. CDR3 nucleotide sequence: TGCGCCAGCAGCTGGGACACGAGGAATAAAAACATTCAGTACTTC. The encoded protein is CASSWDTRNKNIQYF.

This clonotype occurred a few times. V is TRBV5-4 and J is TRBJ2-3, with 9 nucleotides matching TRBD1. V dropped 4 bases and J dropped 7; count of bases not matched to a gene: 4. The germline V gene has CDR1 SGHNT and CDR2 YYREEE (reference sequence). This CDR3 has 13 amino acids. The CDR3 spells CASSGDRANTQYF. The CDR3 coding sequence is TGTGCCAGCAGCGGGGACAGGGCGAATACGCAGTATTTT. Full variable domain (remainder filled in from reference TRBV5-4 and TRBJ2-3): ETGVTQSPTHLIKTRGQQVTLRCSSQSGHNTVSWYQQALGQGPQFIFQYYREEENGRGNFPPRFSGLQFPNYSSELNVNALELDDSALYLCASSGDRANTQYFGPGTRLTVL.

In this sample, this clonotype turned up a few times. This rearrangement joins TRBV7-9 to TRBJ2-7, with D unresolved. The CDR3 is 14 amino acids. Trimming removed 1 base from V and 4 bases from J, with 11 bases in between. CDR1 is SEHNR and CDR2 is FQNEAQ in the germline V gene (reference sequence). CDR3 sequence (DNA): TGTGCCAGCAGCTTAGGGGGATCCCATTACGAGCAGTACTTC. It codes for CASSLGGSHYEQYF.

The chain is built from TRBV7-8 and TRBJ2-1; D unclear. V gave up 4 bases and J gave up 16 bases, with 23 bases separating them. The V gene's germline CDR1 is SGHVS and CDR2 FQNEAQ. The CDR3 runs 14 residues. DNA for the CDR3: TGTGCCAGCAGCTCCAACCGTATGGGTCTAGAACATTTCTTC. This codes for CASSSNRMGLEHFF.

In its sample, this clonotype was seen many times. The chain is built from TRBV5-1 and TRBJ2-1, with 8 bases lining up with TRBD2. Trimming cost V 3 bases and J 3 bases; bases outside gene matches: 8. This CDR3 is 16 amino acids long. Germline-derived CDR1 and CDR2 are SGHRS and YFSETQ. The CDR3 nucleotides are TGCGCCAGCAGCTCAGGGTCCGCGGGAGGCTACAATGAGCAGTTCTTC. Its protein is CASSSGSAGGYNEQFF.

The V gene is TRBV11-3, the J gene TRBJ2-3; D is unresolved. Germline V gene data show CDR1 as SGHNT and CDR2 as YENEEA. The V end lost 1 base, the J end lost 4 bases, and 12 bases lay between the germline ends. The CDR3 covers 15 residues. CDR3 nucleotides: TGTGCCAGCAGCTTAGCCGGGCTAGTCGCAGATACGCAGTATTTT. It translates to CASSLAGLVADTQYF.

The V call is TRBV4-2, the J call TRBJ2-2, with 7 positions matching TRBD1. In germline, CDR1 is LGHNA, CDR2 YNFKEQ. Germline trimming cut 1 base from V and 4 bases from J; bases unmatched to any gene: 6. The CDR3 is 16 residues long. The CDR3 DNA follows: TGTGCCAGCAGCCAAGTCGAGGGGGCGGGCACCGGGGAGCTGTTTTTT. As protein: CASSQVEGAGTGELFF.

This clonotype was detected ten times or more. The CDR3 nucleotides read TGCGCCAGCAGCACCGGGACTAGCGGATACAATGAGCAGTTCTTC. This translates into CASSTGTSGYNEQFF. J is TRBJ2-1 and V is TRBV5-1; 11 nucleotides line up with TRBD2. Germline values: CDR1 SGHRS, CDR2 YFSETQ. Trimming at V came to 4 bases and at J to 4 bases, leaving 4 bases not matched to a gene. The CDR3 spans 15 residues.

This chain joins TRBV29-1 and TRBJ1-1; 9 nucleotides line up with TRBD1. The J segment lost 8 bases and the V segment lost 4 bases, leaving 5 bases of the junction unmatched. The CDR3 length is 12 residues. Germline CDR1 SQVTM, CDR2 ANQGSEA. The DNA of the CDR3 is TGCAGCGTTGCTGGCGGGACAGGGGAAGCTTTCTTT. Its translation is CSVAGGTGEAFF.

The chain employs TRBV5-1 and TRBJ2-1; D call uncertain. The CDR3 is 16 amino acids. CDR1 and CDR2 (germline): SGHRS, YFSETQ. Trimming removed 1 base from V and 8 bases from J, with 19 bases in between. CDR3 coding DNA: TGCGCCAGCAGCTTGTCAGCAGGTCTCTTTAGGTATGAGCAGTTCTTC. Amino acid sequence: CASSLSAGLFRYEQFF.

The sample holds many counts of this clonotype. The chain employs TRBV5-6 and TRBJ2-1, with D hard to call. The CDR3 has 13 residues. V was cut by 2 bases and J by 9 bases, with 12 bases left in between. Germline V gives CDR1 SGHDT, CDR2 YYEEEE. CDR3 nucleotides: TGTGCCAGCAGCTTATCCGGTCCGGGTGAGCAGTTCTTC. Protein sequence: CASSLSGPGEQFF.

This chain connects TRBV7-9 to TRBJ2-2, with D perhaps given as TRBD1 or TRBD2 (6 bases each). Germline V gene sequence: CDR1 SEHNR, CDR2 FQNEAQ (reference sequence). The germline V and J ends were trimmed by 5 bases and 6 bases, with 13 bases remaining between them. The CDR3 has 14 amino acids. CDR3 region: CASSIGGMAGELFF. In DNA, the CDR3 is TGTGCCAGCAGCATAGGGGGGATGGCCGGGGAGCTGTTTTTT.

This clonotype has just a few counts. The V call is TRBV6-5, the J call TRBJ1-1; 7 positions match TRBD1. The CDR3 is 13 residues long. Germline V gene lookup returns CDR1 MNHEY and CDR2 SVGAGI. Trimming removed 10 bases from V and 1 base from J; junction bases left unmatched: 6. Written as DNA, the CDR3 is TGTGCCACCGGGGGACAGAAGAACACTGAAGCTTTCTTT. Its translation is CATGGQKNTEAFF.

The chain uses TRBV5-4 and TRBJ2-2; TRBD1 matches 8 bases. The germline gives CDR1 SGHNT, CDR2 YYREEE (reference sequence). The CDR3 is 16 residues long. With 4 bases clipped from V and 4 bases from J, the junction kept 9 bases outside the gene matches. This chain's CDR3 is CASSPGTGRATGELFF. DNA of the CDR3: TGTGCCAGCAGCCCCGGGACAGGCCGAGCCACCGGGGAGCTGTTTTTT.